The 9 T cell receptor beta chains given below trace back to one sample, sequenced in a study of shared clonotypes between healthy human individuals. Only in-frame clones appear in the TCRdb table, and some are missing; sequencing was by immunoSEQ multiplex PCR. The sample consists of roughly 1.5 million clones, roughly 98% of them appearing once. Sequenced: naive CD4+ T cells sorted from blood. Subset of the sample: CD45RA+ positively selected. These TCRs come from a man aged 25 to 45 in good health.

The chain carries TRBV9 and TRBJ1-5; D is unresolved. Trimming stripped 3 bases from V and 9 bases from J, with 13 bases between. The length of the CDR3 is 13 residues. Germline lookup yields CDR1 SGDLS and CDR2 YYNGEE. CDR3 sequence: CASSESPRGPQHF. The CDR3 nucleotides are TGTGCCAGCAGCGAATCGCCCCGCGGGCCCCAGCATTTT.

Details on this clone: The sample contains more than one DNA sequence encoding this CDR3. The V gene is TRBV11-3, the J gene TRBJ2-1, with TRBD2 matching over 9 bases. CDR3 size: 15 residues. J lost 4 bases, V lost 1 base, and 2 bases had no gene match. The germline V gene encodes CDR1 SGHNT and CDR2 YENEEA. CDR3 bases: TGTGCCAGCAGCTTAGGGCTAGCGGGATACAATGAGCAGTTCTTC. Protein: CASSLGLAGYNEQFF.

Notes on this clone: Distinct nucleotide sequences in the sample also encode this CDR3. The gene calls are TRBV6-4 and TRBJ2-3, with D perhaps assigned TRBD1 or TRBD2 (5 bases each). V dropped 2 bases and J dropped 3 bases, with 6 bases sitting between them. The CDR3 consists of 13 residues. Per germline, CDR1 MRHNA and CDR2 SNTAGT. The CDR3 region has the DNA TGTGCCAGCAGTGACGGGGGAACAGATACGCAGTATTTT. Residues: CASSDGGTDTQYF.

This chain connects TRBV4-3 to TRBJ2-1; D gene uncertain. The V end lost 0 bases, the J end lost 4 bases, and 7 bases lay between the germline ends. The germline V gene has CDR1 LGHNA and CDR2 YSLEER. The CDR3 is made up of 14 amino acids. The CDR3 loop reads CASSQDNSYNEQFF. The CDR3, as DNA: TGCGCCAGCAGCCAAGACAACAGTTACAATGAGCAGTTCTTC.

The chain joins TRBV18 to TRBJ1-4, with D perhaps matching TRBD1 (5 bases). This CDR3 is 16 amino acids long. Between the trimmed V and J ends, which lost 5 bases and 7 bases, there was a span of 20 bases. The germline CDR1 and CDR2 sequences are KGHSH and LQKENI. The CDR3 loop is CASSSRGRVVGEKLFF. As DNA, the CDR3 is TGTGCCAGCTCATCACGGGGCAGGGTCGTCGGTGAAAAACTGTTTTTT. The full variable domain, its missing parts supplied by reference TRBV18 and TRBJ1-4, is NAGVMQNPRHLVRRRGQEARLRCSPMKGHSHVYWYRQLPEEGLKFMVYLQKENIIDESGMPKERFSAEFPKEGPSILRIQQVVRGDSAAYFCASSSRGRVVGEKLFFGSGTQLSVL.

This clone has only one observation. The gene calls are TRBV19 and TRBJ2-6; either TRBD1 or TRBD2 may fit D (5 bases each). The ends were cut back, 2 bases at V and 3 bases at J, with 8 bases in the middle. The CDR3 totals 15 residues. Germline-derived CDR1 and CDR2 are LNHDA and SQIVND (reference sequence). Here the CDR3 DNA reads TGTGCCAGTAGTATACCGGGGCTTGGGGCCAACGTCCTGACTTTC. Translation gives CASSIPGLGANVLTF. The entire variable domain, with the rest obtained from reference TRBV19 and TRBJ2-6, is as follows: DGGITQSPKYLFRKEGQNVTLSCEQNLNHDAMYWYRQDPGQGLRLIYYSQIVNDFQKGDIAEGYSVSREKKESFPLTVTSAQKNPTAFYLCASSIPGLGANVLTFGAGSRLTVL.

This chain uses TRBV10-3 with TRBJ2-7; D could derive from TRBD1 or TRBD2 (5 bases each). V lost 7 bases, J lost 4 bases, and 17 bases lay in between. Germline CDR1 is ENHRY and CDR2 is SYGVKD. There are 14 residues in the CDR3. CDR3 region: CAIKPGPGRYEQYF. The CDR3 nucleotides are TGTGCCATCAAACCCGGACCAGGGAGATACGAGCAGTACTTC.

The V and J genes are TRBV19 and TRBJ2-1; 7 nucleotides match TRBD2. V was clipped by 3 bases and J by 9 bases; unmatched bases: 17. The CDR3 spans 17 residues. The germline V gene encodes CDR1 LNHDA and CDR2 SQIVND (reference sequence). The CDR3 region has the DNA TGTGCCAGTAGTATCCCTCGCGGGAGCAGCTCTTTTCGTGAGCAGTTCTTC. Protein product: CASSIPRGSSSFREQFF.

The genes are TRBV28 and TRBJ1-5, with D hard to call. Per germline, CDR1 MDHEN and CDR2 SYDVKM. V dropped 5 bases and J dropped 4 bases, with 18 bases sitting between them. CDR3 size: 16 residues. CDR3 protein: CASSPDRRRRNQPQHF. CDR3 coding DNA: TGTGCCAGCAGTCCCGACCGTCGCCGAAGGAATCAGCCCCAGCATTTT.